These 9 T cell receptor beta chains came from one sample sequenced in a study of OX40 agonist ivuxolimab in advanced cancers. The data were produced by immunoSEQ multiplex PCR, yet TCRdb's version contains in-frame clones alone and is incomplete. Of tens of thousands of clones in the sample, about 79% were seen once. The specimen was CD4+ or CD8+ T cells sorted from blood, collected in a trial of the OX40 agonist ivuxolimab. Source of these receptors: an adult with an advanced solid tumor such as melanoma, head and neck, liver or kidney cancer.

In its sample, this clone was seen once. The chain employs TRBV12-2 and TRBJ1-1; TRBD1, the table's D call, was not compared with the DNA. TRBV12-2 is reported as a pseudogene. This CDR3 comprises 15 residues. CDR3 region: CASRLNQGLNTEAFF. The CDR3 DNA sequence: TGTGCAAGTCGCTTAAATCAGGGGCTGAACACTGAAGCTTTCTTT.

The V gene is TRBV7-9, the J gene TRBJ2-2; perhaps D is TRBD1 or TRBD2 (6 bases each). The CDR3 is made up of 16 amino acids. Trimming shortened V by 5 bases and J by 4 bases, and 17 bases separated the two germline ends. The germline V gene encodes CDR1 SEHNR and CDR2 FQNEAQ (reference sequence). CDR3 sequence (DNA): TGTGCCAGCAGCCCCCCCCGGGGGCGCGGCACCGGGGAGCTGTTTTTT. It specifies CASSPPRGRGTGELFF. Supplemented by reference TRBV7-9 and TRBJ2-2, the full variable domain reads DTGVSQNPRHKITKRGQNVTFRCDPISEHNRLYWYRQTLGQGPEFLTYFQNEAQLEKSRLLSDRFSAERPKGSFSTLEIQRTEQGDSAMYLCASSPPRGRGTGELFFGEGSRLTVL.

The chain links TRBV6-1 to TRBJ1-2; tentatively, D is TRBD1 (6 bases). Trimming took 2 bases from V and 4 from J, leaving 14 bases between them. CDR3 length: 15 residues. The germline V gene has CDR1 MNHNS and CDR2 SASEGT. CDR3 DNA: TGTGCCAGCAGTGAATCCGGGGGGCTTGGCTATGGCTACACCTTC. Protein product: CASSESGGLGYGYTF.

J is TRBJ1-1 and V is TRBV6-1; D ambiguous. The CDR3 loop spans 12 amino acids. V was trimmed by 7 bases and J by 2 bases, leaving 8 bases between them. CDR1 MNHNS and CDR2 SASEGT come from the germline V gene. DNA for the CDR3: TGTGCCAGCACGAGGGAAAACACTGAAGCTTTCTTT. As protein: CASTRENTEAFF.

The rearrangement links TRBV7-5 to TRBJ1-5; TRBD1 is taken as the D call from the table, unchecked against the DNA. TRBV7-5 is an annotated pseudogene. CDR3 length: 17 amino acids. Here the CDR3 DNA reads TGTGTCAGAAGCTTATCGGGGGACAGGGGGCGCGGTCAGCCCCAGCATTTT. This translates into CVRSLSGDRGRGQPQHF.

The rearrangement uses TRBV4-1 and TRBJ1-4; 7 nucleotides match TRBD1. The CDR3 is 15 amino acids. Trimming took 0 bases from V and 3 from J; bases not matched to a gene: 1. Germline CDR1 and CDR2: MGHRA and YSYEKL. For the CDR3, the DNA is TGCGCCAGCAGCCAAGAAACAGGGGCTAATGAAAAACTGTTTTTT. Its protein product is CASSQETGANEKLFF.

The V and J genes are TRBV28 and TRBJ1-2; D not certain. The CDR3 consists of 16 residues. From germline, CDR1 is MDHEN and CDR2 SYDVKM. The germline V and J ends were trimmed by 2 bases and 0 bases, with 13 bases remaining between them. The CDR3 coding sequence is TGTGCCAGCAGTTTACCGGTAGTTCCATCTAACTATGGCTACACCTTC. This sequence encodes CASSLPVVPSNYGYTF.

DNA of the CDR3: TGTGCCAGCAGTCCCTGGACAGTCTCTGGAAACACCATATATTTT. Its translation: CASSPWTVSGNTIYF. V gene TRBV6-1 combines with J gene TRBJ1-3, with D possibly being TRBD1 (6 bases). Trimming removed 5 bases from V and 0 bases from J, with 11 bases in between. Germline CDR1 is MNHNS and CDR2 is SASEGT. The CDR3 sequence is 15 residues long.

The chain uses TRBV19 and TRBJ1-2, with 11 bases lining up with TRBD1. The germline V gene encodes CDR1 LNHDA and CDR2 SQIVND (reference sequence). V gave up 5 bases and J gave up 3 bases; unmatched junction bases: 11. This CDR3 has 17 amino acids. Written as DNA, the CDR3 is TGTGCCAGTAGTGGAGGGACAGGGGGACGCGATCACTATGGCTACACCTTC. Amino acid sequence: CASSGGTGGRDHYGYTF.